The 12 T cell receptor beta chains presented below share a single source sample, sequenced in a study of shared clonotypes between healthy human individuals. Sequenced by immunoSEQ multiplex PCR; TCRdb stores in-frame clones only, minus some. The profile shows about 520,000 clones, about 78% of them singletons. The sequencing sample was made of PBMCs. The receptors come from a woman aged 40 to 50 in good health. Some clones in this sample may be carry-over from other donors' samples.

The table lists this clone with many counts. This chain links TRBV4-2 with TRBJ2-5; 9 bases align to TRBD2. CDR3 size: 17 residues. The germline gives CDR1 LGHNA, CDR2 YNFKEQ. Unmatched junction bases numbered 7, after V lost 0 bases and J lost 2 bases. CDR3 residues: CASSQDGPSGAQETQYF. CDR3 DNA sequence: TGTGCCAGCAGCCAAGATGGACCTAGCGGGGCTCAAGAGACCCAGTACTTC.

The V gene is TRBV7-8, the J gene TRBJ1-1; TRBD1 aligns across 10 bases. The junction had 3 bases not matched to a gene; V was cut back by 5 bases and J by 6 bases. The germline V gene encodes CDR1 SGHVS and CDR2 FQNEAQ. The CDR3 sequence is 13 residues long. Here the CDR3 DNA reads TGTGCCAGCAGCCGTGGACAGGGGGCTGAAGCTTTCTTT. It specifies CASSRGQGAEAFF.

The chain couples TRBV19 to TRBJ2-7; 9 bases map to TRBD1. The germline V gene has CDR1 LNHDA and CDR2 SQIVND (reference sequence). The length of the CDR3 is 13 residues. V was pared by 8 bases and J by 4 bases, with 6 bases of the junction left unmatched. The CDR3 nucleotides read TGTGCCAGTGGCGAACAGGGGGCTTACGAGCAGTACTTC. Encoded protein: CASGEQGAYEQYF.

The V gene is TRBV6-1, the J gene TRBJ2-1; TRBD1 is a possible D gene (5 bases). Germline loops: CDR1 MNHNS, CDR2 SASEGT. This CDR3 has 17 amino acids. Trimming removed 3 bases at V and 5 bases at J, with 20 bases between. CDR3 sequence reads: CASSEGHTRTSNNEQFF. CDR3 in DNA: TGTGCCAGCAGTGAGGGGCACACCCGTACGTCAAACAATGAGCAGTTCTTC.

V usage is TRBV5-1 and J usage is TRBJ1-2, with 7 bases that match TRBD1. The CDR3 consists of 15 residues. Germline CDR1 SGHRS, CDR2 YFSETQ. V lost 6 bases to trimming and J lost 3 bases; unmatched junction nucleotides: 11. For the CDR3, the DNA is TGCGCCAGCAAACCCAGACAGGGACAGCACTATGGCTACACCTTC. This encodes CASKPRQGQHYGYTF.

Remarks on this clone: The same CDR3 arises from other DNA sequences in this sample as well. The chain uses TRBV9 and TRBJ2-3; D is perhaps TRBD1 (5 bases). Between the trimmed V and J ends, which lost 0 bases and 6 bases, there was a span of 5 bases. Germline CDR1 reads SGDLS; CDR2 reads YYNGEE. The CDR3 runs to 12 residues. CDR3: CASSVEGDTQYF. The CDR3, as DNA: TGTGCCAGCAGCGTAGAGGGGGATACGCAGTATTTT.

The chain joins TRBV5-1 to TRBJ2-7; a weak D match, TRBD1 (5 bases). In germline, CDR1 is SGHRS, CDR2 YFSETQ. The CDR3 loop spans 15 amino acids. Trimming removed 5 bases from V and 4 bases from J, with 19 bases in between. Here the CDR3 reads CASSYVAGHYYEQYF. In DNA, the CDR3 is TGCGCCAGCAGTTATGTGGCCGGACACTATTACGAGCAGTACTTC.

Notes on this clone: This may arise from a read error, as a much more abundant clone is one base away. The rearrangement links TRBV4-1 to TRBJ2-7; D not certain. From germline, CDR1 is MGHRA and CDR2 YSYEKL. The CDR3 extends over 13 amino acids. The ends were cut back, 4 bases at V and 2 bases at J, with 9 bases in the middle. For the CDR3, the DNA is TGCGCCAGCAGCCCTGCGGTACCCTACGAGCAGTACTTC. This gives the protein CASSPAVPYEQYF.

This clone has a single count. V and J are TRBV29-1 and TRBJ2-3, with 11 nucleotides matching TRBD2. There are 15 residues in the CDR3. J gave up 2 bases and V 5 bases, and 6 bases lay outside the gene matches. CDR1 SQVTM and CDR2 ANQGSEA come from the germline V gene. CDR3: CSVKLAGVPTDTQYF. CDR3 nucleotides: TGCAGCGTTAAACTAGCGGGAGTACCCACAGATACGCAGTATTTT.

A word on this clone: Other DNA sequences within the sample encode an identical CDR3. The chain recombines TRBV11-2 with TRBJ2-7; 11 bases map to TRBD2. From germline, CDR1 is SGHAT and CDR2 FQNNGV. The CDR3 is made up of 15 amino acids. V lost 3 bases and J lost 3; bases outside the gene matches: 4. Here the CDR3 DNA reads TGTGCCAGCAGCTTGGGGCTAGCGGGAGGCTACGAGCAGTACTTC. It specifies CASSLGLAGGYEQYF.

This clone came up once. The chain links TRBV7-9 to TRBJ2-2; D is perhaps TRBD2 (5 bases). V lost 5 bases to trimming and J lost 3 bases, with 7 bases between them. The length of the CDR3 is 13 residues. Per the germline V gene, CDR1 is SEHNR and CDR2 is FQNEAQ (reference sequence). The CDR3 bases are TGTGCCAGCAGCCATAGCGACACCGGGGAGCTGTTTTTT. Translation: CASSHSDTGELFF.

On this clone: This may come from a read error, since a much larger clone is one base off. The chain links TRBV6-5 to TRBJ1-6; D remains unclear. This CDR3 is 14 amino acids long. Trimming left V 7 bases short and J 7 bases short, with 14 bases between. CDR1 MNHEY and CDR2 SVGAGI come from the germline V gene. The CDR3: CASKPDGSNSPLHF. The CDR3 DNA reads TGTGCCAGCAAGCCGGATGGGTCGAATTCACCCCTCCACTTT.